Listed here are 22 T cell receptor beta chains from one sample, sequenced in a study of shared clonotypes between healthy human individuals. Using immunoSEQ multiplex PCR, the repertoire was profiled, and TCRdb retains in-frame clones only, with some absent. The sample shows millions of clones, approximately 95% of them seen only once. The sample consisted of naive CD4+ T cells from PBMCs. Subset denoted: CD45RA+ positively selected. The receptors were sampled from a man aged 18 to 35 in good health. Some clones in this sample may be carry-over from other donors' samples.

The rearrangement uses TRBV10-3 and TRBJ2-3; unclear D gene. CDR3 length equals 12 residues. The germline CDR1 and CDR2 sequences are ENHRY and SYGVKD. V lost 5 bases and J 8 bases, leaving 11 bases between the germline ends. The CDR3 region is CAISLDRVTQYF. Here the CDR3 DNA reads TGTGCCATCAGTCTGGACCGGGTTACGCAGTATTTT.

The sample holds a few counts of this clone. CDR3 sequence: CASSPGISGQPQHF. The CDR3 DNA sequence: TGTGCCAGCTCACCCGGGATCTCTGGCCAGCCCCAGCATTTT. The rearrangement joins TRBV18 to TRBJ1-5; D unclear. Trimming stripped 3 bases from V and 7 bases from J, with 13 bases between. The CDR3 length is 14 residues. The germline V gene has CDR1 KGHSH and CDR2 LQKENI.

The CDR3 nucleotides read TGTGCCAGTAGATTTAGCAGGGGCGCGAGCAATCAGCCCCAGCATTTT. Translating gives CASRFSRGASNQPQHF. This rearrangement joins TRBV19 to TRBJ1-5; weak D call: TRBD1 (6 bases). The germline V gene has CDR1 LNHDA and CDR2 SQIVND (reference sequence). The CDR3 is 16 amino acids. V lost 6 bases and J lost 1, with 16 bases in between.

The chain carries TRBV18 and TRBJ1-2; D not resolved. The V end lost 4 bases, the J end lost 7 bases, and 10 bases lay between the germline ends. The CDR3 sequence is 12 residues long. The V gene's germline CDR1 is KGHSH and CDR2 LQKENI. Here the CDR3 DNA reads TGTGCCAGCTCACTTTCAGTTGCTGGCTACACCTTC. Amino acids: CASSLSVAGYTF.

About this clone: Other nucleotide sequences from this sample produce the same CDR3. This chain connects TRBV25-1 to TRBJ1-2; D not certain. The length of the CDR3 is 12 residues. V lost 3 bases and J lost 4, with 6 bases in between. Germline values: CDR1 MGHDK, CDR2 SYGVNS. CDR3 DNA sequence: TGTGCCAGCAGTGAGTCACTCTATGGCTACACCTTC. Translating it yields CASSESLYGYTF.

The rearrangement uses TRBV5-1 and TRBJ2-2; D is perhaps TRBD1 (6 bases). The CDR3 contains 16 residues. The germline gives CDR1 SGHRS, CDR2 YFSETQ. V was pared by 4 bases and J by 8 bases, with 21 bases between. CDR3 DNA: TGCGCCAGCAGCGCACCCAGGGGCCGAGCACCGGGGGAGCTGTTTTTT. Translated, it gives CASSAPRGRAPGELFF.

The chain employs TRBV25-1 and TRBJ2-4, with a possible D match to TRBD1 (5 bases). V was shortened by 5 bases and J by 1 base, with 12 bases between the two germline ends. Germline V gene sequence: CDR1 MGHDK, CDR2 SYGVNS. CDR3 length equals 15 residues. The CDR3 here is CASSKGVGAKNIQYF. The CDR3 nucleotides read TGTGCCAGCAGTAAAGGGGTAGGGGCCAAAAACATTCAGTACTTC. Using reference TRBV25-1 and TRBJ2-4 for the parts outside the CDR3, the full variable domain is EADIYQTPRYLVIGTGKKITLECSQTMGHDKMYWYQQDPGMELHLIHYSYGVNSTEKGDLSSESTVSRIRTEHFPLTLESARPSHTSQYLCASSKGVGAKNIQYFGAGTRLSVL.

This chain links TRBV6-7 with TRBJ1-2; unclear D gene. TRBV6-7 is designated an ORF whose function remains uncertain. The CDR3 covers 14 residues. V gave up 11 bases and J gave up 8 bases, with 24 bases separating them. The DNA for the CDR3 is TGTGCCGCCCCTCGCCGCTGGAACGAGTTAGGCTACACCTTC. Residues: CAAPRRWNELGYTF.

This clone was recorded once. The genes are TRBV9 and TRBJ2-2; 9 positions agree with TRBD2. Unmatched junction bases numbered 10, after V lost 6 bases and J lost 7 bases. The CDR3 runs to 15 residues. From germline, CDR1 is SGDLS and CDR2 YYNGEE. The CDR3 DNA reads TGTGCCAGCACCGGCGGGAGGGCCGTCGGCGGGGAGCTGTTTTTT. Protein: CASTGGRAVGGELFF.

V usage is TRBV7-9 and J usage is TRBJ2-2, with D tentatively TRBD2 (6 bases). The CDR3 sequence is 14 residues long. Germline V lookup: CDR1 SEHNR, CDR2 FQNEAQ (reference sequence). The V end lost 9 bases, the J end lost 5 bases, and 16 bases lay between the germline ends. CDR3 loop: CASTWGGGTGELFF. In nucleotides, the CDR3 is TGTGCCAGTACTTGGGGAGGTGGAACCGGGGAGCTGTTTTTT.

J is TRBJ2-7 and V is TRBV28; 9 nucleotides line up with TRBD1. CDR1 and CDR2 (germline): MDHEN, SYDVKM. The CDR3 sequence is 15 residues long. V shed 6 bases, J shed 1 base, and the junction held 7 bases outside the gene matches. For the CDR3, the DNA is TGTGCCAGCAGAAACGCGGGACAGGGATCCTACGAGCAGTACTTC. This translates into CASRNAGQGSYEQYF. Full variable domain (rest looked up from reference TRBV28 and TRBJ2-7): DVKVTQSSRYLVKRTGEKVFLECVQDMDHENMFWYRQDPGLGLRLIYFSYDVKMKEKGDIPEGYSVSREKKERFSLILESASTNQTSMYLCASRNAGQGSYEQYFGPGTRLTVT.

V gene TRBV11-2 combines with J gene TRBJ1-2, with D perhaps TRBD1 (6 bases). Germline V gene data show CDR1 as SGHAT and CDR2 as FQNNGV. The V end lost 5 bases, the J end lost 4 bases, and 23 bases lay between the germline ends. The CDR3 sequence is 17 residues long. The CDR3 bases are TGTGCCAGCAGCCGGGGGGCCGGGCAGGGTCCGGGCTATGGCTACACCTTC. Its translation: CASSRGAGQGPGYGYTF.

This chain links TRBV6-1 with TRBJ2-2; unclear D gene. Germline-derived CDR1 and CDR2 are MNHNS and SASEGT. Trimming pared 8 bases from V and 4 bases from J, leaving 17 bases between. The CDR3 spans 15 residues. The CDR3 loop reads CASCRETVCTGELFF. CDR3 nucleotides: TGTGCCAGCTGCCGCGAGACGGTCTGCACCGGGGAGCTGTTTTTT.

V is TRBV7-3 and J is TRBJ1-2; the match to TRBD1 covers 10 bases. The CDR3 consists of 19 residues. Germline V gives CDR1 SGHTA, CDR2 FQGTGA. After removal of 5 bases from V and 2 bases from J, the junction contained 17 bases not matched to a gene. The DNA for the CDR3 is TGTGCCAGCAGCCCCCGGGCATTTGGACAGGGGGATTACAACTATGGCTACACCTTC. Its translation: CASSPRAFGQGDYNYGYTF.

The genes are TRBV19 and TRBJ2-4; TRBD2 matches 11 bases. Per the germline V gene, CDR1 is LNHDA and CDR2 is SQIVND (reference sequence). The CDR3 totals 14 residues. Unmatched junction bases numbered 5, after V lost 7 bases and J lost 6 bases. The CDR3 DNA sequence: TGTGCCAGTACCTCACTAGCGGGAGTAAACATTCAGTACTTC. This codes for CASTSLAGVNIQYF.

The chain joins TRBV5-1 to TRBJ2-3; D unresolved. Germline CDR1 SGHRS, CDR2 YFSETQ. The CDR3 has 14 amino acids. The ends were cut back, 4 bases at V and 5 bases at J, with 14 bases in the middle. CDR3 nucleotides: TGCGCCAGCAGCCAGCAGGCCCCGGTAGATACGCAGTATTTT. The encoded protein is CASSQQAPVDTQYF.

The chain joins TRBV18 to TRBJ2-4; TRBD1 aligns across 8 bases. The germline V gene has CDR1 KGHSH and CDR2 LQKENI. V dropped 5 bases and J dropped 0; count of bases not matched to a gene: 3. CDR3 length: 15 residues. In DNA form, the CDR3 reads TGTGCCAGCTCAGCACAGGGGGTAGCCAAAAACATTCAGTACTTC. Encoded protein: CASSAQGVAKNIQYF. Combining the CDR3 with reference TRBV18 and TRBJ2-4 gives the whole variable domain NAGVMQNPRHLVRRRGQEARLRCSPMKGHSHVYWYRQLPEEGLKFMVYLQKENIIDESGMPKERFSAEFPKEGPSILRIQQVVRGDSAAYFCASSAQGVAKNIQYFGAGTRLSVL.

The CDR3 sequence: CASSITGLLYEQYF. The CDR3 DNA is TGTGCCAGCAGCATCACGGGACTTCTTTACGAGCAGTACTTC. The rearrangement joins TRBV7-2 to TRBJ2-7, with a weak D call TRBD2 (6 bases). Per the germline V gene, CDR1 is SGHTA and CDR2 is FQGNSA. Between the trimmed V and J ends, which lost 5 bases and 4 bases, there was a span of 15 bases. The CDR3 runs to 14 residues.

The rearrangement uses TRBV10-3 and TRBJ2-3; TRBD2 matches at 11 bases. The junction had 7 bases not matched to a gene; V was cut back by 2 bases and J by 3 bases. The V gene's germline CDR1 is ENHRY and CDR2 SYGVKD. The CDR3 loop spans 17 amino acids. In DNA, the CDR3 is TGTGCCATCAGTGAGGCCCCGGGACTAGCGGTAACAGATACGCAGTATTTT. Translated, it gives CAISEAPGLAVTDTQYF.

This rearrangement joins TRBV9 to TRBJ1-4; D is uncertain. The germline CDR1 and CDR2 sequences are SGDLS and YYNGEE. V lost 3 bases and J 0 bases, leaving 9 bases between the germline ends. This CDR3 has 15 residues. The DNA for the CDR3 is TGTGCCAGCAGCGCTAGATGGGCAACTAATGAAAAACTGTTTTTT. It yields the protein CASSARWATNEKLFF.

The chain combines TRBV18 with TRBJ1-3; D is perhaps TRBD1 (6 bases). The CDR3 contains 16 residues. Trimming took 4 bases from V and 0 from J, leaving 13 bases between them. Germline CDR1 reads KGHSH; CDR2 reads LQKENI. The CDR3 sequence: CASSLRQDYSGNTIYF. The CDR3 nucleotides read TGTGCCAGCTCACTTCGACAGGATTACTCTGGAAACACCATATATTTT.

This clone was counted a single time. The rearrangement links TRBV6-5 to TRBJ1-4; D is ambiguous. This CDR3 spans 12 amino acids. Germline CDR1 is MNHEY and CDR2 is SVGAGI. CDR3 residues: CVNTATNEKLFF. The CDR3 nucleotides are TGTGTCAACACAGCAACTAATGAAAAACTGTTTTTT.